In this sample, the clone carrying this TCR beta chain turned up a few times. Its antigen is still unknown. Between the trimmed V and J ends, which lost 3 bases and 8 bases, there was a span of 17 bases. The germline CDR1 and CDR2 sequences are SQVTM and ANQGSEA. The CDR3 consists of 14 residues. Unique molecular identifiers were present on cDNA, and template switching added a universal primer site. TCRdb re-derived calls from the 5' RACE reads in MiXCR, one entry per CDR3 protein. The sample has around 680,000 distinct CDR3 sequences, around 8.3% seen once. The sample comes from a study of identical twins. Study results and limitations: Analyses based on zero insertions could be partly confounded by invariant MAIT and iNKT cells. Out-of-frame TCR alpha sharing observed in monozygotic twins exceeded model estimates.

This sample also appeared in a second study, on yellow fever vaccine responses in identical twins. From that second work: Twins reportedly had a vaccine T cell response that seemed partly convergent, partly personalized.

This TCR was sampled from a young woman in good health. This chain connects TRBV29-1 to TRBJ2-1, with D perhaps matching TRBD2 (6 bases). Source material: PBMCs. CDR3 nucleotides: TGCAGCGTTGACTCGGAGGGCCAGTGGGATGAGCAGTTCTTC. It translates to CSVDSEGQWDEQFF.